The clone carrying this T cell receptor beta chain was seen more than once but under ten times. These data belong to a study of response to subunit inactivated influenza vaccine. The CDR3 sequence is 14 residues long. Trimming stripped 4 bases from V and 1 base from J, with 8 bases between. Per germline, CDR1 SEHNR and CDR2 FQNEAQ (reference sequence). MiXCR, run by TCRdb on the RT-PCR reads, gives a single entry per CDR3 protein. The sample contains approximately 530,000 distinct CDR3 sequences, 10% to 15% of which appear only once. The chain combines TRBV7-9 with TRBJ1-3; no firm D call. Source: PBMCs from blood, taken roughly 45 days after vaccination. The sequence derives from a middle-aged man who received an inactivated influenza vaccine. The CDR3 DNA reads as TGTGCCAGCAGCTACGGACTTTCTGGAAACACCATATATTTT. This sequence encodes CASSYGLSGNTIYF.